The source of this T cell receptor (beta chain) is a study of T cells in Graves' hyperthyroidism and ophthalmopathy. Fresh 10 ml peripheral blood yielded PBMCs. Germline values: CDR1 DFQATT, CDR2 SNEGSKA (reference sequence). This CDR3 spans 17 amino acids. V lost 5 bases and J lost 0; bases outside the gene matches: 8. From RNA transcripts, TCR beta CDR3 regions were amplified. HTBI primers were the set used in a first-round RT-PCR of the TCR CDR3. Each CDR3 protein is one row after TCRdb ran MiXCR on the multiplex PCR reads. This sample has about 840,000 distinct CDR3 sequences, with 35% to 40% found just once.

This chain connects TRBV20-1 to TRBJ2-5, with 14 bases lining up with TRBD2. This clonotype originated in a man aged 18 to 35 with Graves' hyperthyroidism. The sample comprised blood. The CDR3: CSAPGTSGGLYQETQYF. The CDR3 DNA sequence: TGCAGTGCTCCCGGGACTAGCGGGGGATTGTACCAAGAGACCCAGTACTTC.